Listed here is a single TCR beta chain. The target of this receptor is not known. No base quality information exists; no much larger clone differs at one position. Using the deep immunoSEQ assay, TCR CDR3 regions were amplified from genomic DNA by multiplex PCR. Genomic DNA extracted from each cell subset was distributed evenly over all wells of several immunoSEQ 96-well plates, and each plate served as one replicate. For sorted subsets, around 200 ng genomic DNA, equal to approximately 30,000 T cell genomes, was loaded into each replicate PCR. Purified libraries were measured with a Qubit 3.0 fluorometer, size-checked on a Bioanalyzer 2100, and measured again with the KAPA Library Quantification kit. Each immunoSEQ 96-well plate was sequenced on its own single-read 150-cycle Illumina NextSeq 550 flow cell. Per the original workflow: Because the immunoSEQ output held only junctional sequences and lacked quality scores, the filtering could not match the filtering applied to full-length reads. Sequences were annotated with PyIR, a Python wrapper for IgBLAST v1.9, using IMGT germline references to assign V/J genes and CDR3. Reads were filtered out if the reads had weak V/J assignments (E-value above 1e-6), no CDR3, stop codons, out-of-frame junctions, or ambiguous translated residues. V3J clonotypes were defined by identical inferred V gene, J gene, and CDR3 amino acid sequence. The percentage overlap between two repertoires was calculated by dividing the number of shared unique clonotypes by the size of the smaller repertoire. RTK rarefaction, the Chao1 estimator, and Recon v2.1 estimates of unobserved clonotypes were used to assess repertoire richness. Generation probabilities were computed with OLGA for all TCRbeta clonotypes obtained by the gDNA method from a few donors. TCRdb obtained this table from immuneACCESS and retained in-frame rearrangements with V and J assigned. These tables miss some clones; where compared with another copy, unresolved V genes account for less than half of the shortfall, and the remainder is unexplained. V, J and clone size are taken as reported in that table, and D and trimming were inferred from the DNA itself. The sample table contains about 640,000 clones; only one count was recorded for roughly 78% of them. Clones ranked in the top ten supply under 2% of the sample.

This specimen comes from a study of shared clonotypes between healthy human individuals (dated by TCRdb to the early 2020s). About the full investigation: A couple of women and three men aged 18 to 49 years were included in the cohort. Leukapheresis yielded between about 0.9 and 9 billion PBMCs per donor. For each donor, three plates each were used for CD4 naive and CD4 memory, two plates were used for CD8 naive, and one plate was used for CD8 memory. To increase sequencing depth and limit assay-specific biases, TCR repertoire library preparation and sequencing were carried out by different laboratories using diverse techniques. To estimate repertoire size and how much clonotypes are shared between individuals, the study performed deep sequencing of blood TCR repertoires from roughly five healthy adults.

Donors were healthy HIV-negative adults with no recently reported acute infections or vaccinations. All donors were Caucasian adults living in Nashville, Tennessee, USA. CD4+ T cells were enriched by magnetic negative selection; naive cells were then positively selected on CD45RA, and the negative fraction formed the memory subset. After blood collection by leukapheresis, PBMCs were isolated using Ficoll-Histopaque density gradient centrifugation and then cryopreserved in the vapor phase of liquid nitrogen. Purity and quantity of every magnetically sorted T cell population were checked by analytical flow cytometry. Each sorted fraction had its genomic DNA isolated and then quantified by UV absorbance on a Nanodrop 2000c. The full study reports these points: Incomplete sequencing was indicated by rarefaction of sorted-subset datasets, despite the large sequencing depth. The genetic and exposure-history diversity represented was limited by the small number of donors. Only blood was sampled, and tissue TCR repertoires likely differ from those in blood. Estimated clonotype richness was generally larger for naive than for memory subsets. Pairwise subsampling indicated that sequencing depth was expected to affect the degree of clonotype sharing among donors. Approximately 4.8% of naive CD4, 3.5% of naive CD8, 2.3% of memory CD4, and approximately 0.4% of memory CD8 clonotypes were shared across several donors. Higher generation probabilities were observed for clonotypes shared by all four sorted-subset donors than for non-shared clonotypes.

Including cysteine and phenylalanine, the CDR3 has 12 amino acids. Kept here is only the CDR3 DNA, which spans 36 bases and is read in frame from base 1. The germline V gene (reference sequence) specifies SEHNR as CDR1 and FQNEAQ as CDR2. V is reduced by 4 bases and J by 10 bases, leaving a spacing of 14 bases between them. The receptor's source is a woman aged 25 to 39 in good health. The sample consisted of memory CD4+ T cells sorted from blood. Explained via the paper, the cell subset or site label denotes: CD45RA-negative fraction. Recombination connected TRBV7-9 to TRBJ2-7; 5 matching bases give a weak D call of TRBD1. CDR3 reads: CASSSNQGSQYF. The base sequence is TGTGCCAGCAGCTCGAACCAGGGATCCCAGTACTTC.